This T cell receptor beta chain emerged from a study of T-cell reconstitution after alpha-beta-depleted transplantation in children. Broader study findings: After one year, T-cell counts and TCRbeta diversity mostly came from new T cells. The high TCRbeta diversity at day 60 in some patients came from surviving recipient T cells and thymic progenitors.

CDR1 MNHEY and CDR2 SMNVEV come from the germline V gene (reference sequence). This CDR3 has 15 amino acids. V was pared by 8 bases and J by 6 bases, with 19 bases between. This clonotype was detected a few times. Its antigen is undetermined. A library of TCRbeta sequences, prepared with unique molecular identifiers, was generated. TCRdb reprocessed the PCR reads with MiXCR, giving one entry per CDR3 protein. The data show 250,000 to 400,000 distinct CDR3 sequences, with around 25% seen just once and 9.5% to 13% held by the top ten. The clonotype comes from a male patient under 18 who had a stem cell transplant for acute lymphoblastic leukemia, so the T cells may come from the graft donor. This chain uses TRBV27 with TRBJ2-2, with a weak D call TRBD2 (5 bases). Specimen: PBMCs, mostly from graft donor cells, collected 180 days after TCRalphabeta/CD19-depleted stem cell transplant. The CDR3 sequence is CASQEIGGPPGELFF. CDR3 nucleotides: TGTGCCAGCCAAGAAATAGGAGGTCCCCCCGGGGAGCTGTTTTTT.